A selection of T cell receptor beta chains follows, all from one sample in a study of cytomegalovirus exposure and HLA in healthy donors. Libraries were prepared by immunoSEQ multiplex PCR; TCRdb keeps only in-frame clonotypes and omits some of them. The sample has about 120,000 clones; 70% to 80% are singletons. Material: PBMCs. The receptor source for this set is a man aged 45-65 years in good health and CMV-seropositive. Each CDR3 is given with its conserved first and last residue. Fields, in order: D gene, clone size, J gene, V gene, CDR3 DNA, CDR3 protein. A D gene is named only where the DNA matches it firmly. Size is stated for part of the rows, as once, few or many counts, or as a class when the clone is expanded.

d_call: .
clone_size: .
j_call: TRBJ1-4
v_call: TRBV10-1
cdr3_nt: TGCGCCAGCAGTGATGGGCAGGGCCCCACTAAACTGTTTTTT
cdr3_aa: CASSDGQGPTKLFF

d_call: TRBD2
clone_size: once
j_call: TRBJ2-5
v_call: TRBV4-1
cdr3_nt: TGCGCCAGCAGCCAATGGGCTAGCGGCCACCAAGAGACCCAGTACTTC
cdr3_aa: CASSQWASGHQETQYF

d_call: .
clone_size: once
j_call: TRBJ1-2
v_call: TRBV7-9
cdr3_nt: TGTGCCAGCAGCCCCCCCTACAGGGCGCTTCTTGATGGCTACACCTTC
cdr3_aa: CASSPPYRALLDGYTF

d_call: TRBD1
clone_size: .
j_call: TRBJ2-7
v_call: TRBV2
cdr3_nt: TGTGCCAGCAGTATCCACCCGGGACAGGGGGTTCACGAGCAGTACTTC
cdr3_aa: CASSIHPGQGVHEQYF

d_call: TRBD2
clone_size: .
j_call: TRBJ2-7
v_call: TRBV7-2
cdr3_nt: TGTGCCAGCAGCTTAGAGGGCGGGAGGGCGTCAGTCTACGAGCAGTACTTC
cdr3_aa: CASSLEGGRASVYEQYF

d_call: .
clone_size: .
j_call: TRBJ2-1
v_call: TRBV5-1
cdr3_nt: TGCGCCAGCAGCTTGGATCGGTCTAACTACAATGAGCAGTTCTTC
cdr3_aa: CASSLDRSNYNEQFF

d_call: TRBD1
clone_size: .
j_call: TRBJ2-6
v_call: TRBV2
cdr3_nt: TGTGCCAGCAGTGGACAGGGGACGGGGGCCAACGTCCTGACTTTC
cdr3_aa: CASSGQGTGANVLTF

d_call: .
clone_size: .
j_call: TRBJ1-6
v_call: TRBV30
cdr3_nt: TGTGCCTGGAGTTCGAGCGGGAGCTCCCATAATTCACCCCTCCACTTT
cdr3_aa: CAWSSSGSSHNSPLHF

d_call: TRBD2
clone_size: .
j_call: TRBJ2-3
v_call: TRBV30
cdr3_nt: TGTGCCTCGGGACTAGCGGGGCGCCTCACAGATACGCAGTATTTT
cdr3_aa: CASGLAGRLTDTQYF

d_call: TRBD2
clone_size: .
j_call: TRBJ2-5
v_call: TRBV29-1
cdr3_nt: TGCAGCGTCCAAGGACTAGCCCTCCCGAGGACCCAGTACTTC
cdr3_aa: CSVQGLALPRTQYF

d_call: TRBD2
clone_size: .
j_call: TRBJ2-6
v_call: TRBV25-1
cdr3_nt: TGTGCCAGCAGTGAATCCCCCGTCAGGACTAGCGGGGCCAACGTCCTGACTTTC
cdr3_aa: CASSESPVRTSGANVLTF

d_call: TRBD1
clone_size: few
j_call: TRBJ2-5
v_call: TRBV5-4
cdr3_nt: TGTGCCAGCAGCCTACGGGACAGGGGATTCCAAGAGACCCAGTACTTC
cdr3_aa: CASSLRDRGFQETQYF

d_call: TRBD1
clone_size: .
j_call: TRBJ1-4
v_call: TRBV27
cdr3_nt: TGTGCCAGCAGCCAAGACAGGGGGCAAAAACTGTTTTTT
cdr3_aa: CASSQDRGQKLFF

d_call: .
clone_size: .
j_call: TRBJ2-3
v_call: TRBV11-2
cdr3_nt: TGTGCCAGCAGCTCCAGCGACAGCAGAACAGATACGCAGTATTTT
cdr3_aa: CASSSSDSRTDTQYF

d_call: .
clone_size: .
j_call: TRBJ2-2
v_call: TRBV11-2
cdr3_nt: TGTGCCAGCAAAAGAGGTGAATCCACCGGGGAGCTGTTTTTT
cdr3_aa: CASKRGESTGELFF

d_call: .
clone_size: .
j_call: TRBJ2-7
v_call: TRBV10-1
cdr3_nt: TGCGCCAGCAGTGAGTCGGGGAGAACCGGCGAGCAGTACTTC
cdr3_aa: CASSESGRTGEQYF

d_call: .
clone_size: .
j_call: TRBJ2-7
v_call: TRBV14
cdr3_nt: TGTGCCAGCAGGAATAGGGGGGGCCACGAGCAGTACTTC
cdr3_aa: CASRNRGGHEQYF

d_call: TRBD1
clone_size: .
j_call: TRBJ1-1
v_call: TRBV5-1
cdr3_nt: TGCGCCAGCAGCCCGGGACAGGGGGCGCAGGGCACTGAAGCTTTCTTT
cdr3_aa: CASSPGQGAQGTEAFF

d_call: TRBD1
clone_size: .
j_call: TRBJ2-1
v_call: TRBV10-3
cdr3_nt: TGTGCCATCAGTGAGTCTGGACAGGGGAACGATGAGCAGTTCTTC
cdr3_aa: CAISESGQGNDEQFF

d_call: TRBD2
clone_size: few
j_call: TRBJ2-3
v_call: TRBV2
cdr3_nt: TGTGCCAGCATTATGACTAGCGGTACAGATACGCAGTATTTT
cdr3_aa: CASIMTSGTDTQYF

d_call: .
clone_size: .
j_call: TRBJ2-7
v_call: TRBV9
cdr3_nt: TGTGCCAGCAGCGTAGGAGACTCCTACGAGCAGTACTTC
cdr3_aa: CASSVGDSYEQYF

d_call: TRBD1
clone_size: once
j_call: TRBJ1-2
v_call: TRBV5-4
cdr3_nt: TGTGCCAGCAGCTTGGTCGGCGGGGCAGGGGGCTATGGCTACACCTTC
cdr3_aa: CASSLVGGAGGYGYTF

d_call: .
clone_size: .
j_call: TRBJ1-4
v_call: TRBV6-6
cdr3_nt: TGTGCCAGCAGTTACTCGATGCAGTCAACTAATGAAAAACTGTTTTTT
cdr3_aa: CASSYSMQSTNEKLFF

d_call: .
clone_size: few
j_call: TRBJ2-5
v_call: TRBV7-8
cdr3_nt: .
cdr3_aa: CASTFGSSSRETQYF

d_call: TRBD2
clone_size: .
j_call: TRBJ2-2
v_call: TRBV7-9
cdr3_nt: TGTGCCAGCGCGGGGGGCCGATGGGCCGGGGAGCTGTTTTTT
cdr3_aa: CASAGGRWAGELFF

d_call: TRBD2
clone_size: .
j_call: TRBJ2-7
v_call: TRBV27
cdr3_nt: TGTGCCAGCAGTTTACGGACTAGCGGGTCCTCCTACGAGCAGTACTTC
cdr3_aa: CASSLRTSGSSYEQYF

d_call: TRBD2
clone_size: once
j_call: TRBJ2-2
v_call: TRBV27
cdr3_nt: TGTGCCAGCAGCTGGACTAGCGGTTACACCGGGGAGCTGTTTTTT
cdr3_aa: CASSWTSGYTGELFF

d_call: .
clone_size: .
j_call: TRBJ1-2
v_call: TRBV5-1
cdr3_nt: TGCGCCAGCAGCTCATACGGAGGTCGACAGGACTCTAACTATGGCTACACCTTC
cdr3_aa: CASSSYGGRQDSNYGYTF

d_call: .
clone_size: .
j_call: TRBJ1-5
v_call: TRBV5-1
cdr3_nt: TGCGCCAGCAGCCCGGAGGGTGGGCAGCCCCAGCATTTT
cdr3_aa: CASSPEGGQPQHF

d_call: .
clone_size: .
j_call: TRBJ2-3
v_call: TRBV6-1
cdr3_nt: TGTGCCAGCAGCCCGACACCGGTTTTCACAGATACGCAGTATTTT
cdr3_aa: CASSPTPVFTDTQYF

d_call: TRBD2
clone_size: once
j_call: TRBJ2-2
v_call: TRBV4-3
cdr3_nt: TGCGCCAGCAACCGGGGGGCTAGCGGGGTCCTCAACACCGGGGAGCTGTTTTTT
cdr3_aa: CASNRGASGVLNTGELFF

d_call: .
clone_size: .
j_call: TRBJ2-2
v_call: TRBV11-3
cdr3_nt: TGTGCCAGCAGCTTAGAGCAGCGGTCCGGGGAGCTGTTTTTT
cdr3_aa: CASSLEQRSGELFF

d_call: TRBD1
clone_size: .
j_call: TRBJ2-3
v_call: TRBV29-1
cdr3_nt: TGCAGCGTTGCTGGGGGGACAGGGCCAGATACGCAGTATTTT
cdr3_aa: CSVAGGTGPDTQYF

d_call: .
clone_size: once
j_call: TRBJ2-4
v_call: TRBV5-1
cdr3_nt: TGCGCCAGCAGCTTCACTAAGGCGGTAGGGGCAAACATTCAGTACTTC
cdr3_aa: CASSFTKAVGANIQYF

d_call: TRBD1
clone_size: .
j_call: TRBJ1-1
v_call: TRBV9
cdr3_nt: TGTGCCAGCAGCGTAACAGGGGAAGGCCCGTGGGCTTTCTTT
cdr3_aa: CASSVTGEGPWAFF

d_call: TRBD1
clone_size: .
j_call: TRBJ1-4
v_call: TRBV7-2
cdr3_nt: TGTGCCAGCAGCTTAGAGACAGGGGAAAAACTGTTTTTT
cdr3_aa: CASSLETGEKLFF

d_call: TRBD1
clone_size: .
j_call: TRBJ2-1
v_call: TRBV5-4
cdr3_nt: TGTGCCAGCAGCTTGGAATCAGGGGGCGGTTATGAGCAGTTCTTC
cdr3_aa: CASSLESGGGYEQFF

d_call: .
clone_size: .
j_call: TRBJ2-2
v_call: TRBV7-9
cdr3_nt: TGTGCCAGCAGCCCCCCGGGACTGAACACCGGGGAGCTGTTTTTT
cdr3_aa: CASSPPGLNTGELFF

d_call: TRBD1
clone_size: once
j_call: TRBJ1-3
v_call: TRBV4-3
cdr3_nt: TGCGCCAGCAGCCAAGAAGGGACAGGAGTCTCTGGAAACACCATATATTTT
cdr3_aa: CASSQEGTGVSGNTIYF

d_call: .
clone_size: .
j_call: TRBJ1-2
v_call: TRBV19
cdr3_nt: TGTGCCAGTACCCTGGAAGCTTCAGGTTATAACTATGGCTACACCTTC
cdr3_aa: CASTLEASGYNYGYTF

d_call: .
clone_size: .
j_call: TRBJ2-7
v_call: TRBV7-9
cdr3_nt: TGTACCAGCAGCGGGGACACGTCGCGCGAGCAGTACTTC
cdr3_aa: CTSSGDTSREQYF

d_call: .
clone_size: .
j_call: TRBJ1-1
v_call: TRBV2
cdr3_nt: TGTGCCAGCAGATCCCGGTGGGGCGACACTGAAGCTTTCTTT
cdr3_aa: CASRSRWGDTEAFF

d_call: TRBD1
clone_size: .
j_call: TRBJ1-5
v_call: TRBV27
cdr3_nt: TGTGCCAGCAGCCCGACAGGGGAGCGGAATCAGCCCCAGCATTTT
cdr3_aa: CASSPTGERNQPQHF

d_call: .
clone_size: few
j_call: TRBJ1-5
v_call: TRBV19
cdr3_nt: TGTGCCAGTAGTATAGTTACATCTCAGCCCCAGCATTTT
cdr3_aa: CASSIVTSQPQHF

d_call: TRBD2
clone_size: .
j_call: TRBJ2-5
v_call: TRBV30
cdr3_nt: TGTGCCTGGAATACAGGACTAGCGGGAAGGGGAGAGACCCAGTACTTC
cdr3_aa: CAWNTGLAGRGETQYF

d_call: TRBD2
clone_size: .
j_call: TRBJ2-5
v_call: TRBV19
cdr3_nt: TGTGCCAGTAGCCCTTCGGGAGGGAACCAAGAGACCCAGTACTTC
cdr3_aa: CASSPSGGNQETQYF

d_call: TRBD2
clone_size: .
j_call: TRBJ2-1
v_call: TRBV2
cdr3_nt: TGTGCCAGCATGGCAACTAGCGGGGGGGCCGAGCAGTTCTTC
cdr3_aa: CASMATSGGAEQFF

d_call: .
clone_size: .
j_call: TRBJ2-7
v_call: TRBV5-1
cdr3_nt: TGCGCCAGCAGCTTGGGGCCGGGTTACGAGCAGTACTTC
cdr3_aa: CASSLGPGYEQYF

d_call: TRBD1
clone_size: .
j_call: TRBJ1-1
v_call: TRBV18
cdr3_nt: TGTGCCAGCTCCCATACAGGGGGCTCTCGGACTGAAGCTTTCTTT
cdr3_aa: CASSHTGGSRTEAFF

d_call: .
clone_size: .
j_call: TRBJ1-2
v_call: TRBV6-1
cdr3_nt: TGTGCCAGCAGTTCCCGGGACTTAGCGGACGGCTACACCTTC
cdr3_aa: CASSSRDLADGYTF

d_call: TRBD2
clone_size: .
j_call: TRBJ2-7
v_call: TRBV2
cdr3_nt: TGTGCCAGCAGGACGGGAGGCGAGCAGTACTTC
cdr3_aa: CASRTGGEQYF

d_call: .
clone_size: .
j_call: TRBJ2-3
v_call: TRBV7-2
cdr3_nt: TGTGCCAGCAGCCCGGGGTTTGGGACAGATACGCAGTATTTT
cdr3_aa: CASSPGFGTDTQYF

d_call: .
clone_size: few
j_call: TRBJ1-5
v_call: TRBV6-1
cdr3_nt: TGTGCCAGCAGGGGGGGGAGGGCGCAAGAACAGCCCCAGCATTTT
cdr3_aa: CASRGGRAQEQPQHF

d_call: TRBD2
clone_size: .
j_call: TRBJ2-4
v_call: TRBV14
cdr3_nt: TGTGCCAGCAGCCTAGCGGGGGGGCTAGCCAAAAACATTCAGTACTTC
cdr3_aa: CASSLAGGLAKNIQYF

d_call: TRBD1
clone_size: few
j_call: TRBJ1-4
v_call: TRBV7-6
cdr3_nt: TGTGCCAGCAGCTTAAGAGGACAGGCCTCAACTAATGAAAAACTGTTTTTT
cdr3_aa: CASSLRGQASTNEKLFF